This T cell receptor beta chain was recorded in a study of cytomegalovirus exposure and HLA in healthy donors (dated by TCRdb to the late 2010s). In terms of the full investigation: An earlier analysis of 587 of the donors reported about 260 Gb of sequence data and 117 million unique TCR beta sequences obtained from some 200 million T cells. The number of donors typed differed by locus, with roughly 629-640 for A, B, C, DRB1 and DQB1, more than 500 for DQA1, approximately 570 for DPA1, and approximately 470 for DPB1. Because of strong linkage in the cohort, roughly five DR-DQ haplotypes were treated as single units for association and clustering. Of the 350 to 450 genotyped donors, 81% fell in the genetic ancestry cluster associated with self-reported Caucasian donors. Donor age, sex, ethnicity and CMV serostatus were compiled alongside the repertoire data. Class I and class II HLA loci were covered by the typing at four-digit resolution. In addition to the first cohort of 666 subjects, a separate validation cohort of 120 different subjects was used. High-throughput TCR immunosequencing, statistical association of individual TCRs with disease status, and machine learning were combined to predict cytomegalovirus infection status. A later analysis re-examined previously published TCR beta repertoires from hundreds of donors and added high-resolution HLA genotyping to investigate patterns of TCR occurrence. Among a few hundred genotyped donors of the cohort, an average of approximately 250,000 unique TCR beta nucleotide sequences were sequenced per donor, 15% to 20% of them non-productive. Every repertoire in the discovery cohort had been generated on one and the same sequencing platform. A later genetic analysis used genome-wide SNP genotypes for about three fifths of the 666 donors, treating that subset as a discovery cohort. The later analysis used no new phenotypic data to find candidate immune exposures, relying instead on TCR beta sequences and their occurrence across donors. To decide whether each TCR beta V gene segment behaved as functional or pseudogenic, an earlier analysis of fewer than 750 of the donors relied on high-throughput TCR beta sequencing. Using immunosequencing, the study profiled T cell repertoires from 666 subjects and related those repertoires to cytomegalovirus serostatus. The aim of the study was to test whether cataloging public T cell receptors could identify signatures of past pathogen exposure. About 280 gigabases of sequencing data and 78 million or so unique TCR sequences were included in an early release covering about 700 HLA-typed donors.

This clone occurred a few times. Its antigen is still unknown. No base quality information exists; no much larger clone differs at one position. The cohort was made up of under 800 healthy bone marrow donors. Cohort members were all nominally healthy when sampled, although unrecorded immune exposures were likely present. The donor was CMV seropositive and belonged to the group of 250 to 300 seropositive cohort members. A peripheral blood sample was collected from each donor, and TCR beta sequencing was performed on peripheral blood mononuclear cells. The Qiagen DNeasy Blood Extraction Kit was used to extract genomic DNA from the blood cell samples. The CDR3, from cysteine to phenylalanine, totals 16 residues. CDR3 DNA is the only sequence kept; it has 48 bases, read in frame from the first base. CDR1 and CDR2 (MGHRA, YSYEKL) derive from the germline V gene. V trim: 0 bases; J trim: 1 base; unmatched bases: 3.

The paper's findings and limits, for the study overall: Some IMGT-functional V segments, including TRBV6-2 and TRBV6-3, could not be distinguished by the 87-base-pair reads and were therefore excluded. A further reported finding was that TCR beta sequences accurately predicted the HLA-A and HLA-B alleles for most subjects in the first cohort. Because HLA typing was unavailable for some donors at each locus, only the typed subset was used in association tests. Correlated functional status among segregating V segments might reflect linkage disequilibrium, but an unknown experimental factor could not be ruled out. In vitro tests confirmed that a few of the cytomegalovirus-associated TCR beta chains recognize cytomegalovirus antigens. CMV serostatus was the only immune exposure information available for the cohort. In a later analysis, HLA-associated TCR beta chains were found to be more clonally expanded and to have lower generation probabilities than equally common non-associated chains. The earlier analysis of approximately 560 of the donors excluded some 15 rarely observed V segments, including chromosome 9 orphons, because counts were too low. When HLA alleles, especially DR and DQ, strongly co-occurred, attributing TCR associations to individual alleles was difficult. An association between a missense DCLRE1C variant and V-gene and J-gene trimming of TCR beta chains was found in a later genetic analysis and replicated in an independent cohort. The cohort was sequenced for TCR beta chains only, and without alpha or paired-chain data the features that could be detected were limited. According to the authors, the approach could potentially be generalized to other disease states and immunological phenotypes. In a later analysis, most CMV-associated TCR beta chains were found to appear HLA-restricted, with HLA associations seemingly driven largely by CMV exposure. Roughly uniform sequencing depth across donors was assumed in presence/absence analyses, although this assumption may not hold. The classifier was reported to diagnose cytomegalovirus status with high specificity and sensitivity in both the original and validation cohorts. In a later analysis, the rate of TCR association differed among HLA loci, with DRB1 alleles having the most associated TCRs and HLA-C alleles having the fewest. Specific HLA alleles were associated with 15,000 to 20,000 TCR beta sequences at a false discovery rate of 0.05 in a later analysis. The study listed 150 to 200 TCR beta chains as associated with cytomegalovirus. In an earlier analysis of roughly 560 of the donors, most TCR beta V segments were observed in productive rearrangements about 87% or about 30% of the time, broadly matching IMGT annotations. A cluster of highly shared sequence variants was judged likely to be a technical artifact of the sequencing pipeline. Compared with the roughly 670-donor mean, donors in an Asian-associated ancestry cluster had fewer N-insertions in productive TCRs, according to a later genetic analysis. A later analysis reported that several top co-occurrence clusters appeared linked to parvovirus B19, influenza, CMV and Epstein-Barr virus. Most TCR sequences were observed very rarely across donors, whereas some public TCRs were present in many individuals.

The protocol used for the library was the immunoSEQ multiplex PCR assay. The multiplex PCR relied on a mix of 60 forward primers for TCR Vbeta segments and 13 reverse primers for TCR Jbeta segments. The CDR3 region of rearranged TCR beta genes was amplified from genomic DNA with a multiplex PCR assay. The amplified TCR beta libraries were sequenced on the Illumina HiSeq System as 87-base-pair reads. As for how the authors treated the data: A later analysis counted tens of millions of unique TCR beta chains across the approximately 700 repertoires, and some 11 million of these chains were shared by at least two donors. Raw reads were error-corrected and collapsed into unique sequences by a nearest-neighbor algorithm in which closely related sequences were merged to remove PCR and sequencing errors. CDR3 sequences were aligned to IMGT reference sequences to assign V, D and J gene segments. For a sequence to be retained, at least a six-nucleotide match to both a V gene segment and a J gene segment was required. Rearrangements were called productive when the CDR3 lacked stop codons and stayed in frame with V and J; all others were non-productive. CDR3 was defined by IMGT convention, running from the second conserved V-encoded cysteine to the conserved J-encoded phenylalanine. In an earlier analysis of some 550 of the donors, sequences lacking an unambiguous match to a single V gene segment were excluded. In an earlier analysis of a few hundred of the donors, V segments were called functional above 56.7% productive rearrangements and were called segregating when the between-donor standard deviation exceeded 5%. A statistical classification framework was developed to diagnose cytomegalovirus status using the catalog of TCR beta chain sequences. A later analysis assigned V and J genes by comparing TCR nucleotide sequences with IMGT/GENE-DB human TR gene sequences. A later analysis assigned CDR3 sequences and most-parsimonious VDJ recombination scenarios with the TCRdist pipeline. In a later analysis, each TCR beta chain was defined by its CDR3 amino acid sequence together with its V-gene family, and reads without a unique V-gene family were excluded. In a later analysis, 500 to 700 highly shared, low-generation-probability nucleotide sequences were removed to address suspected cross-contamination and a sequencing artifact. For each public chain, a later analysis derived a clonal expansion index from normalized ranks of inferred template counts within each repertoire. In a later analysis, generation probabilities were computed using a VDJ recombination model fitted to out-of-frame rearrangements, and the results were checked against IGoR. Hypergeometric tests were used in a later analysis to score TCR-TCR, TCR-HLA and TCR-CMV co-occurrence, with a repertoire-size bias correction applied to the TCR pairs. False discovery rates were estimated in a later analysis by permuting HLA or CMV assignments 20 times. In a later analysis, co-occurring TCRs were grouped using DBSCAN, and TCRdist sequence similarity was added for clustering within HLA-allele-positive subsets. For co-occurrence clustering, repertoires with fewer than 30,000 or more than 120,000 public chains were excluded, along with roughly 5 repertoires with anomalous nucleotide sharing. TCRdb took this table from immuneACCESS and kept in-frame rearrangements with V and J called. Such tables lack part of the clones; where checked against another copy, unresolved V genes explain under half of the gap, and the rest is unexplained. V and J calls and clone size follow that table, whereas D and trimming were derived from the DNA. For this sample there are more than 95,000 clones; around a tenth appear just once. The top ten clonotypes cover roughly 5% of the sample.

What was sequenced was PBMCs. The chain was built from TRBV4-1 and TRBJ1-5, and 7 junctional nucleotides match TRBD1. The origin of this receptor is a man between 40 and 49 years old in good health and CMV-seropositive. Read as DNA, the sequence is TGCGCCAGCAGCCAAGAGTCAGGGGGGAGCAATCAGCCCCAGCATTTT. It translates as CASSQESGGSNQPQHF.